This T cell receptor beta chain was identified in a study of blood T cell repertoires in COVID-19. In the authors' workflow: Reference gene primer amplification yielded estimated nucleated cell counts. Generated by immunoSEQ multiplex PCR, the TCRdb table keeps only in-frame clones and is missing some. That table supplies the V and J calls and clone size; D and trimming were determined from the DNA. The sample lists 60,000 or so clones, about 77% occurring once. The ends lost 4 bases at V and 4 bases at J; junction bases unmatched: 6. The germline V gene encodes CDR1 KGHDR and CDR2 SFDVKD. The CDR3 loop spans 16 amino acids.

The sequence was collected from a human donor in a cohort sampled during active COVID-19. The sequenced sample was peripheral blood. The J gene is TRBJ2-5, the V gene TRBV24-1; TRBD2 matches 12 bases. CDR3 amino acids: CATSDPSGGAGETQYF. The DNA of the CDR3 is TGTGCCACCAGTGACCCTAGCGGGGGGGCCGGAGAGACCCAGTACTTC.